The rows below give T cell receptor beta chains drawn from one sample of a study of T cell repertoires in cytomegalovirus infection. TCRdb called the reads again in MiXCR, with one record for every CDR3 protein. The data contain under 500,000 distinct CDR3 sequences, roughly 42% of them singletons. These TCRs' antigens remain unknown. This specimen consisted of cultured PBMCs, obtained from culture after CMV antigen stimulation. These receptors were taken from a human donor in good health (CMV status not recorded). Some clones in this sample may be carry-over from other donors' samples. CDR3s include the opening cysteine and the closing phenylalanine or tryptophan. The D gene is left open where the match is weak. Clone size is shown for a subset of rows, as once, few, many or a class of expanded clone.

V gene: TRBV7-4
D gene: .
J gene: TRBJ1-1
clone size: .
CDR3 DNA: TGTGCCAGCAGCTTTAAGGCGGGAGCTTTCTTT
CDR3 protein: CASSFKAGAFF

V gene: TRBV25-1
D gene: .
J gene: TRBJ1-6
clone size: .
CDR3 DNA: TGTGCCAGCAGGCTGAGCTCCTATAATTCACCCCTCCACTTT
CDR3 protein: CASRLSSYNSPLHF

V gene: TRBV5-4
D gene: TRBD1
J gene: TRBJ2-3
clone size: .
CDR3 DNA: TGTGCCAGCAGCTACAGGGGGACTGGCACAGATACGCAGTATTTT
CDR3 protein: CASSYRGTGTDTQYF

V gene: TRBV27
D gene: .
J gene: TRBJ2-7
clone size: few
CDR3 DNA: TGTGCCAGCAGTTCCTCAGGCAGGAGAACCTACGAGCAGTACTTC
CDR3 protein: CASSSSGRRTYEQYF

V gene: TRBV12-3/TRBV12-4
D gene: .
J gene: TRBJ1-3
clone size: .
CDR3 DNA: TGTGCCAGCAGTAACAGGGAAGCTCCTGGAAACACCATATATTTT
CDR3 protein: CASSNREAPGNTIYF

V gene: TRBV11-2
D gene: TRBD2
J gene: TRBJ2-7
clone size: .
CDR3 DNA: TGTGCCAGCAGCTTAGCGGGGGGACAACCGGGGGGGCGCTACGAGCAGTACTTC
CDR3 protein: CASSLAGGQPGGRYEQYF

V gene: TRBV7-8
D gene: .
J gene: TRBJ1-5
clone size: few
CDR3 DNA: TGTGCCAGCAGCTCCTCAGGGAATCAGCCCCAGCATTTT
CDR3 protein: CASSSSGNQPQHF

V gene: TRBV12-3/TRBV12-4
D gene: .
J gene: TRBJ1-2
clone size: many
CDR3 DNA: TGTGCCAGCAGCCCCGGGACGGGGAACTATGGCTACACCTTC
CDR3 protein: CASSPGTGNYGYTF

V gene: TRBV7-2
D gene: TRBD2
J gene: TRBJ2-1
clone size: few
CDR3 DNA: TGTGCCAGCAGCCACACCTGGGAGAGCGGGAGGTCCTACAATGAGCAGTTCTTC
CDR3 protein: CASSHTWESGRSYNEQFF

V gene: TRBV12-3/TRBV12-4
D gene: .
J gene: TRBJ2-3
clone size: few
CDR3 DNA: TGTGCCAGCAGTTTGGGGTCCCGGGCAGATACGCAGTATTTT
CDR3 protein: CASSLGSRADTQYF

V gene: TRBV4-3
D gene: .
J gene: TRBJ2-6
clone size: .
CDR3 DNA: TGCGCCAGCAGCTCGAGCGGCCTTTTCTCTGGGGCCAACGTCCTGACTTTC
CDR3 protein: CASSSSGLFSGANVLTF

V gene: TRBV11-2
D gene: .
J gene: TRBJ2-1
clone size: few
CDR3 DNA: TGTGCCAGCAGCTTAGTGCGAGGGGGTGCTGAGCAGTTCTTC
CDR3 protein: CASSLVRGGAEQFF

V gene: TRBV2
D gene: .
J gene: TRBJ2-1
clone size: once
CDR3 DNA: TGTGCCAGCTATGAGAGGGGGGGGGCCAACAATGAGCAGTTCTTC
CDR3 protein: CASYERGGANNEQFF

V gene: TRBV19
D gene: .
J gene: TRBJ1-2
clone size: few
CDR3 DNA: TGTGCCAGTAATTCTTATGGGGGCAACGATGGCTACACCTTC
CDR3 protein: CASNSYGGNDGYTF

V gene: TRBV10-3
D gene: .
J gene: TRBJ2-7
clone size: .
CDR3 DNA: TGTGCCATCAGTGCGCAGGGGTACGAGCAGTACTTC
CDR3 protein: CAISAQGYEQYF

V gene: TRBV7-2
D gene: TRBD2
J gene: TRBJ2-3
clone size: few
CDR3 DNA: TGTGCCAGCAACTTAGTCGGAGCGGGAGCCCGCACAGATACGCAGTATTTT
CDR3 protein: CASNLVGAGARTDTQYF

V gene: TRBV2
D gene: TRBD2
J gene: TRBJ2-5
clone size: few
CDR3 DNA: TGTGCCAGCAGTGTTAGCGGGAAAGAGACCCAGTACTTC
CDR3 protein: CASSVSGKETQYF

V gene: TRBV5-3
D gene: TRBD2
J gene: TRBJ2-1
clone size: .
CDR3 DNA: TGTGCCAGCAGCGTCGACCCCGGGACTAGTTATGAGCAGTTCTTC
CDR3 protein: CASSVDPGTSYEQFF

V gene: TRBV12-3/TRBV12-4
D gene: TRBD2
J gene: TRBJ2-5
clone size: .
CDR3 DNA: TGTGCCAGCAGTATAGCGGGTCCCCAAGAGACCCAGTACTTC
CDR3 protein: CASSIAGPQETQYF

V gene: TRBV6-6
D gene: TRBD1
J gene: TRBJ2-7
clone size: .
CDR3 DNA: TGTGCCAGCAGACCAAACCGGGACAGGGAGGGCGAGCAGTACTTC
CDR3 protein: CASRPNRDREGEQYF

V gene: TRBV20-1
D gene: TRBD2
J gene: TRBJ2-1
clone size: .
CDR3 DNA: TGCAGTGCTTCGCCCTTTAGCGGGAGGGTCTACAATGAGCAGTTCTTC
CDR3 protein: CSASPFSGRVYNEQFF

V gene: TRBV12-3/TRBV12-4
D gene: TRBD1
J gene: TRBJ2-2
clone size: .
CDR3 DNA: TGTGCCAGCAGTTTCATTTGGACAGGGGAGAACACCGGGGAGCTGTTTTTT
CDR3 protein: CASSFIWTGENTGELFF